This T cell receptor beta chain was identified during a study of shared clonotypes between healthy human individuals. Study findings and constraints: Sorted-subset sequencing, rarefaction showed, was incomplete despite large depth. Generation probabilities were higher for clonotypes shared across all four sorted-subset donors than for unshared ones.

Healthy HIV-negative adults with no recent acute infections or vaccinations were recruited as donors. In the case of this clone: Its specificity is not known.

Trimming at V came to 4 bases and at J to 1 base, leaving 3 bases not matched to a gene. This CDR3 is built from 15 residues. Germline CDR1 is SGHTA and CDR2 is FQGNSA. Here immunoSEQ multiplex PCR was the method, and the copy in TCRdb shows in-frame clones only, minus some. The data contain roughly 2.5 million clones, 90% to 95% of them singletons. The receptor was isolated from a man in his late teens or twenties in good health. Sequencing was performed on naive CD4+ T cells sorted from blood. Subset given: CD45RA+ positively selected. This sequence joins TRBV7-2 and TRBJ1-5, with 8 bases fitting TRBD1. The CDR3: CASSWTGRSNQPQHF. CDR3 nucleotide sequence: TGTGCCAGCAGCTGGACAGGGAGGAGCAATCAGCCCCAGCATTTT.